The 32 T cell receptor beta chains given below trace back to one sample, sequenced in a study of blood T cell repertoires in COVID-19. The data were produced by immunoSEQ multiplex PCR, yet TCRdb's version contains in-frame clones alone and is incomplete. The table records approximately 200,000 clones, approximately 84% of them present only once. The material sequenced was peripheral blood. The receptors derive from a human donor with acute or convalescent COVID-19. The donor label of this sample is uncertain.

J is TRBJ2-7 and V is TRBV6-5; 8 nucleotides line up with TRBD1. J was trimmed by 3 bases and V by 5 bases; bases with no gene match: 3. CDR3 length: 13 residues. CDR1 and CDR2 (germline): MNHEY, SVGAGI. For the CDR3, the DNA is TGTGCCAGCAGTATTACAGGGGGCTACGAGCAGTACTTC. This translates into CASSITGGYEQYF.

The rearrangement links TRBV27 to TRBJ2-7; 13 bases are shared with TRBD2. The germline V gene has CDR1 MNHEY and CDR2 SMNVEV (reference sequence). With 8 bases clipped from V and 1 base from J, the junction kept 2 bases outside the gene matches. The CDR3 runs 14 residues. The CDR3 coding sequence is TGTGCCAGCCAGGGACTAGCGGGATCCTACGAGCAGTACTTC. It yields the protein CASQGLAGSYEQYF.

For this clone: The identical CDR3 is also encoded by other nucleotide sequences in the sample. The chain couples TRBV7-9 to TRBJ2-5; D perhaps matches TRBD1 (5 bases). With 1 base removed from V and 1 base from J, the gap between germline ends came to 10 bases. Germline CDR1 SEHNR, CDR2 FQNEAQ (reference sequence). The CDR3 totals 15 residues. This chain's CDR3 is CASSLVQGGQETQYF. CDR3 DNA sequence: TGTGCCAGCAGCTTAGTGCAGGGCGGCCAAGAGACCCAGTACTTC.

This rearrangement joins TRBV5-1 to TRBJ2-7; TRBD1 agrees at 10 bases. The V segment lost 4 bases and the J segment 3 bases; nucleotides outside the gene matches: 7. CDR1 and CDR2 (germline): SGHRS, YFSETQ. The CDR3 runs 15 residues. CDR3 residues: CASSVGGQGRYEQYF. The CDR3 coding sequence is TGCGCCAGCAGCGTAGGGGGACAGGGGCGCTACGAGCAGTACTTC.

The chain carries TRBV21-1 and TRBJ2-3; TRBD2 is the table's D call and was not checked against the DNA. TRBV21-1 is recorded as a pseudogene. The CDR3 spans 19 residues. The DNA for the CDR3 is TGTGCCAGCAGCAAAGTAAGACTAGCGGGAGTTCAATACACAGATACGCAGTATTTT. This translates into CASSKVRLAGVQYTDTQYF.

V gene TRBV10-3 combines with J gene TRBJ2-2; no reliable D call. Looked up from germline, CDR1 is ENHRY and CDR2 is SYGVKD. V gave up 11 bases and J gave up 7 bases, with 17 bases separating them. The CDR3 is 13 amino acids. Here the CDR3 reads CALRPQSFGELFF. Here the CDR3 DNA reads TGTGCCCTGCGGCCACAATCCTTCGGGGAGCTGTTTTTT.

This sequence joins TRBV19 and TRBJ2-1, with TRBD2 as a possible D gene (6 bases). The V end lost 3 bases, the J end lost 2 bases, and 23 bases lay between the germline ends. The V gene's germline CDR1 is LNHDA and CDR2 SQIVND (reference sequence). This CDR3 is built from 19 residues. CDR3 sequence (DNA): TGTGCCAGTAGTATTGAGAGGACTACACGAAGGGTTACCTACAATGAGCAGTTCTTC. Translation gives CASSIERTTRRVTYNEQFF.

Of note for this clone: This CDR3 is also generated by other DNA sequences in the sample. The V gene is TRBV12-3 or TRBV12-4, the J gene TRBJ1-2; maybe TRBD1 (6 bases). The germline V and J ends were trimmed by 2 bases and 3 bases, with 7 bases remaining between them. The CDR3 totals 13 residues. CDR3 sequence: CASSLHRDYGYTF. CDR3 sequence (DNA): TGTGCCAGCAGTTTACACAGGGACTATGGCTACACCTTC.

The J gene is TRBJ2-7, the V gene TRBV7-3; tentative D call: TRBD1 (5 bases). CDR1 SGHTA and CDR2 FQGTGA come from the germline V gene. Trimming cost V 4 bases and J 7 bases, with 14 bases left between them. The CDR3 covers 13 residues. CDR3 DNA: TGTGCCAGCAGCTCATACCAGGGTTCGGAGCAGTACTTC. Its protein is CASSSYQGSEQYF.

J is TRBJ2-3 and V is TRBV5-4, with 10 bases identical to TRBD2. J gave up 5 bases and V 4 bases, and 7 bases lay outside the gene matches. This CDR3 has 15 amino acids. Germline V gene sequence: CDR1 SGHNT, CDR2 YYREEE (reference sequence). The chain's CDR3 is CASSTLAGNLDTQYF. In DNA form, the CDR3 reads TGTGCCAGCAGCACACTAGCGGGAAACTTAGATACGCAGTATTTT.

The chain recombines TRBV4-3 with TRBJ1-1; the D gene is possibly TRBD1 (5 bases). The CDR3 sequence is 16 residues long. CDR1 and CDR2 (germline): LGHNA, YSLEER. The germline V and J ends were trimmed by 1 base and 4 bases, with 16 bases remaining between them. The chain's CDR3 is CASSQGVGDSGTEAFF. For the CDR3, the DNA is TGCGCCAGCAGCCAAGGAGTAGGGGATTCGGGCACTGAAGCTTTCTTT.

J is TRBJ1-5 and V is TRBV7-9; 7 bases fit TRBD1. The J segment lost 5 bases and the V segment lost 4 bases, leaving 5 bases of the junction unmatched. This CDR3 has 14 amino acids. Germline values: CDR1 SEHNR, CDR2 FQNEAQ (reference sequence). The CDR3 region has the DNA TGTGCCAGCAGCTCAGGGGGTCGGGATCAGCCCCAGCATTTT. This codes for CASSSGGRDQPQHF.

In its sample, this clone was seen once. The chain joins TRBV5-1 to TRBJ2-5; maybe TRBD1 (6 bases). CDR3 length: 15 amino acids. The germline V and J ends were trimmed by 0 bases and 2 bases, with 11 bases remaining between them. Per germline, CDR1 SGHRS and CDR2 YFSETQ. This CDR3 is CASSLVQGPQETQYF. CDR3 nucleotides: TGCGCCAGCAGCTTGGTGCAGGGGCCTCAAGAGACCCAGTACTTC.

The gene calls are TRBV7-6 and TRBJ2-7; D unresolved. V was cut by 3 bases and J by 2 bases, with 11 bases left in between. From germline, CDR1 is SGHVS and CDR2 FNYEAQ. This CDR3 region has 14 residues. CDR3 sequence: CASSLGSLAYEQYF. The CDR3 DNA sequence: TGTGCCAGCAGCTTGGGCTCTCTTGCCTACGAGCAGTACTTC.

The chain employs TRBV2 and TRBJ2-2; TRBD1 agrees at 7 bases. CDR1 is SNHLY and CDR2 is FYNNEI in the germline V gene. After removal of 8 bases from V and 1 base from J, the junction contained 4 bases not matched to a gene. This CDR3 has 14 amino acids. The CDR3 loop reads CASLRDRNTGELFF. CDR3 sequence (DNA): TGTGCCAGCTTAAGGGACAGGAACACCGGGGAGCTGTTTTTT.

This chain joins TRBV18 and TRBJ1-5; D perhaps matches TRBD1 (5 bases). V lost 6 bases to trimming and J lost 1 base, with 10 bases between them. This CDR3 is built from 14 residues. CDR1 KGHSH and CDR2 LQKENI come from the germline V gene. The CDR3 DNA follows: TGTGCCAGCTCTGACCAGGGAAGCAATCAGCCCCAGCATTTT. Translated, it gives CASSDQGSNQPQHF.

This sequence joins TRBV27 and TRBJ2-3; 9 bases are shared with TRBD1. Germline lookup yields CDR1 MNHEY and CDR2 SMNVEV (reference sequence). CDR3 length equals 16 residues. With V trimmed by 6 bases and J by 3 bases, 10 bases remained unmatched. Written as DNA, the CDR3 is TGTGCCAGCAGCCTCTCCGGGACAGGGCTTACAGATACGCAGTATTTT. It translates to CASSLSGTGLTDTQYF.

The chain carries TRBV7-9 and TRBJ2-5, with 13 bases identical to TRBD2. CDR1 SEHNR and CDR2 FQNEAQ come from the germline V gene (reference sequence). Losses at the gene ends were 5 bases for V and 4 bases for J; bases not matched to a gene: 4. The CDR3 consists of 15 residues. The CDR3 bases are TGTGCCAGCAGCCGACTAGCGGGAGGAGGAGAGACCCAGTACTTC. Translating gives CASSRLAGGGETQYF.

This chain connects TRBV10-3 to TRBJ2-4; D is possibly TRBD2 (5 bases). Germline V gene lookup returns CDR1 ENHRY and CDR2 SYGVKD. The V gene lost 0 bases and the J gene lost 9 bases, with 12 bases spanning the gap. This CDR3 has 14 residues. CDR3: CAISESGRGGIQYF. The CDR3 DNA is TGTGCCATCAGTGAGTCCGGCCGGGGTGGCATTCAGTACTTC.

The chain is built from TRBV4-2 and TRBJ1-1; no definite D call. Germline V CDR1 and CDR2: LGHNA, YNFKEQ. Trimming cost V 1 base and J 1 base, with 7 bases left between them. The CDR3 covers 14 residues. The CDR3 bases are TGTGCCAGCAGCCAAGGAAAAGCGAACACTGAAGCTTTCTTT. Its translation: CASSQGKANTEAFF.

This clone was found a few times. The chain uses TRBV28 and TRBJ1-3; D is unclear. The CDR3 has 13 amino acids. The germline V and J ends were trimmed by 2 bases and 7 bases, with 9 bases remaining between them. The germline V gene encodes CDR1 MDHEN and CDR2 SYDVKM. Here the CDR3 reads CASSLPGRNTIYF. The CDR3 DNA sequence: TGTGCCAGCAGTTTACCCGGGAGGAACACCATATATTTT.

V usage is TRBV6-6 and J usage is TRBJ1-1; possible D gene TRBD1, 5 bases. The V and J ends lost 0 bases and 4 bases respectively, with 12 bases between them. There are 15 residues in the CDR3. The germline V gene has CDR1 MNHNY and CDR2 SVGAGI (reference sequence). The CDR3 sequence: CASSYSGEGATEAFF. Written as DNA, the CDR3 is TGTGCCAGCAGTTACTCAGGGGAAGGGGCCACTGAAGCTTTCTTT.

This sequence joins TRBV4-3 and TRBJ1-5; weak D call: TRBD1 (5 bases). The CDR3 covers 15 residues. Per germline, CDR1 LGHNA and CDR2 YSLEER. V dropped 0 bases and J dropped 5 bases, with 11 bases sitting between them. The CDR3 loop is CASSQEPGKYQPQHF. In DNA, the CDR3 is TGCGCCAGCAGCCAAGAGCCAGGGAAGTATCAGCCCCAGCATTTT.

CDR3 protein: CASSPPLEAYGYTF. DNA of the CDR3: TGTGCCAGCTCACCACCTTTGGAGGCCTATGGCTACACCTTC. The chain uses TRBV18 and TRBJ1-2, with D hard to call. V was pared by 0 bases and J by 4 bases, with 9 bases between. This CDR3 contains 14 residues. The germline V gene encodes CDR1 KGHSH and CDR2 LQKENI.

The rearrangement joins TRBV7-9 to TRBJ2-3, with TRBD2 as a possible D gene (6 bases). Trimming removed 5 bases from V and 4 bases from J, with 7 bases in between. The CDR3 loop spans 12 amino acids. CDR1 and CDR2 from the germline V gene are SEHNR and FQNEAQ (reference sequence). The CDR3 bases are TGTGCCAGCAGCCCGGGGGCAGATACGCAGTATTTT. This sequence encodes CASSPGADTQYF. The whole variable domain, remainder taken from reference TRBV7-9 and TRBJ2-3, is DTGVSQNPRHKITKRGQNVTFRCDPISEHNRLYWYRQTLGQGPEFLTYFQNEAQLEKSRLLSDRFSAERPKGSFSTLEIQRTEQGDSAMYLCASSPGADTQYFGPGTRLTVL.

This clone was detected only a few times. The gene calls are TRBV28 and TRBJ2-2, with D perhaps matching TRBD1 (6 bases). V was clipped by 6 bases and J by 4 bases, with 12 bases between them. This CDR3 has 14 residues. CDR1 and CDR2 from the germline V gene are MDHEN and SYDVKM. The CDR3 DNA sequence: TGTGCCAGCAGGCCAGGGGTACCCACCGGGGAGCTGTTTTTT. Amino acid sequence: CASRPGVPTGELFF.

This clone was detected ten times or more. The chain couples TRBV19 to TRBJ1-3, with 7 bases lining up with TRBD1. The junction had 6 bases not matched to a gene; V was cut back by 3 bases and J by 4 bases. The CDR3 has 15 residues. CDR1 and CDR2 (germline): LNHDA, SQIVND (reference sequence). The CDR3 coding sequence is TGTGCCAGTAGTATCCTCAGGGGGTTCGGAAACACCATATATTTT. This gives the protein CASSILRGFGNTIYF.

V gene TRBV29-1 combines with J gene TRBJ2-7; D is ambiguous. Germline CDR1 reads SQVTM; CDR2 reads ANQGSEA. This CDR3 has 11 residues. The V gene lost 2 bases and the J gene lost 6 bases, with 8 bases spanning the gap. DNA for the CDR3: TGCAGCGTTGAAACGGCGGCCGAGCAGTACTTC. This translates into CSVETAAEQYF.

The chain carries TRBV7-9 and TRBJ2-2; 8 nucleotides match TRBD2. V was clipped by 4 bases and J by 4 bases; unmatched bases: 8. The CDR3 is made up of 16 amino acids. The germline V gene encodes CDR1 SEHNR and CDR2 FQNEAQ (reference sequence). The chain's CDR3 is CASSSAAGVSTGELFF. As DNA, the CDR3 is TGTGCCAGCAGCTCAGCAGCGGGAGTGAGCACCGGGGAGCTGTTTTTT.

This clone was counted only a few times. The chain employs TRBV11-2 and TRBJ2-1, with 10 positions matching TRBD2. The trim removed 0 bases at V and 9 bases at J, leaving 5 bases unmatched. The germline CDR1 and CDR2 sequences are SGHAT and FQNNGV. There are 15 residues in the CDR3. Here the CDR3 DNA reads TGTGCCAGCAGCTTAGAGGGTAGCGGGAGGTTTGAGCAGTTCTTC. It specifies CASSLEGSGRFEQFF.

This chain joins TRBV19 and TRBJ1-5, with 7 bases that match TRBD1. Germline loops: CDR1 LNHDA, CDR2 SQIVND (reference sequence). This CDR3 contains 15 residues. Trimming removed 7 bases from V and 3 bases from J; junction bases left unmatched: 9. The CDR3 nucleotides read TGTGCCAGTATAGAGGGGGCGAGGGACAATCAGCCCCAGCATTTT. Its translation: CASIEGARDNQPQHF.

The chain is built from TRBV7-8 and TRBJ1-4, with TRBD1 as a possible D gene (6 bases). Germline V gene data show CDR1 as SGHVS and CDR2 as FQNEAQ. The length of the CDR3 is 14 residues. The V gene lost 6 bases and the J gene lost 6 bases, with 14 bases spanning the gap. The CDR3, as DNA: TGTGCCAGCAGTAGGGGGGGGAAGGATGAAAAACTGTTTTTT. Translating gives CASSRGGKDEKLFF.